A selection of T cell receptor beta chains follows, all from one sample in a study of siplizumab effects on memory and regulatory T cells. Clones were read by immunoSEQ multiplex PCR, and TCRdb kept only the in-frame ones, dropping some. The sample records approximately 56,000 clones, around 97% being singletons. The sequenced sample consisted of naive CD8+ T cells sorted from blood. These receptors originate from a human donor in good health. The CDR3 runs from the conserved cysteine through the conserved F or W. The D gene is left open where the match is weak. Rows give clone size only sometimes, using once, few, many, or a class for an expanded clone.

v_call	j_call	clone_size	d_call	cdr3_aa	cdr3_nt
TRBV7-9	TRBJ2-1	.	.	CASIIRNEQFF	TGTGCCAGCATTATTCGAAATGAGCAGTTCTTC
TRBV7-2	TRBJ2-7	.	.	CASSLGAPGSSYEQYF	TGTGCCAGCAGCTTAGGGGCCCCCGGGAGCTCCTACGAGCAGTACTTC
TRBV6-1	TRBJ1-1	.	.	CASSPRQNTEAFF	TGTGCCAGCAGTCCCCGACAGAACACTGAAGCTTTCTTT
TRBV28	TRBJ1-2	.	.	CASSPRTGQIYGYTF	TGTGCCAGCAGCCCGCGCACCGGACAGATCTATGGCTACACCTTC
TRBV5-1	TRBJ1-4	.	.	CASSEGTTNEKLFF	TGCGCCAGCAGCGAGGGGACGACTAATGAAAAACTGTTTTTT
TRBV27	TRBJ2-2	.	TRBD1	CASKRQGEDTGELFF	TGTGCCAGCAAGAGACAGGGGGAGGACACCGGGGAGCTGTTTTTT
TRBV30	TRBJ2-3	.	TRBD2	CAWSAGTTGDTQYF	TGTGCCTGGAGTGCAGGGACTACGGGGGATACGCAGTATTTT
TRBV29-1	TRBJ2-5	.	TRBD2	CSVEDLEYQTSAQETQYF	TGCAGCGTTGAAGATCTGGAGTACCAGACTAGCGCACAAGAGACCCAGTACTTC
TRBV30	TRBJ2-7	.	.	CAWSGLSYEQYF	TGTGCCTGGAGTGGACTGAGCTACGAGCAGTACTTC
TRBV5-8	TRBJ2-1	.	.	CASSLRSDNEQFF	TGTGCCAGCAGCTTGAGGTCGGACAATGAGCAGTTCTTC
TRBV6-1	TRBJ1-5	.	.	CASSEAGYSNQPQHF	TGTGCCAGCAGTGAAGCAGGGTATAGCAATCAGCCCCAGCATTTT
TRBV13	TRBJ2-3	.	.	CASSGGASTDTQYF	TGTGCCAGCAGCGGGGGGGCTAGCACAGATACGCAGTATTTT
TRBV5-1	TRBJ1-1	.	.	CASSLGPTEAFF	TGCGCCAGCAGCTTGGGGCCCACTGAAGCTTTCTTT
TRBV30	TRBJ2-7	.	.	CAWSLGDADEQYF	TGTGCCTGGAGTCTCGGGGACGCGGACGAGCAGTACTTC
TRBV9	TRBJ2-2	once	.	CASSARGRSQSGELFF	TGTGCCAGCAGCGCACGGGGCCGCTCCCAGTCCGGGGAGCTGTTTTTT
TRBV29-1	TRBJ2-2	.	TRBD2	CSAREGNTGELFF	TGCAGCGCCAGGGAGGGGAACACCGGGGAGCTGTTTTTT
TRBV30	TRBJ1-4	.	.	CAWTPHPALPSATEKLFF	TGTGCCTGGACCCCCCATCCGGCCCTCCCCTCAGCCACTGAAAAACTGTTTTTT
TRBV19	TRBJ1-1	.	.	CASSISQGLAEAFF	TGTGCCAGTAGTATTTCTCAGGGTTTAGCTGAAGCTTTCTTT
TRBV9	TRBJ2-7	.	.	CASSVGGDYEQYF	TGTGCCAGCAGCGTAGGAGGGGACTACGAGCAGTACTTC
TRBV5-1	TRBJ2-7	.	TRBD2	CASSPSGGAYEQYF	TGCGCCAGCAGCCCGTCGGGAGGTGCCTACGAGCAGTACTTC
TRBV18	TRBJ2-3	.	TRBD2	CASSPPGLADTQYF	TGTGCCAGCTCACCACCGGGACTAGCGGATACGCAGTATTTT
TRBV11-2	TRBJ1-1	.	.	CASSLAPATIEAFF	TGTGCCAGCAGCTTAGCACCAGCTACTATTGAAGCTTTCTTT
TRBV9	TRBJ2-5	.	.	CASSADSLETQYF	TGTGCCAGCAGCGCGGACAGCCTAGAGACCCAGTACTTC
TRBV7-8	TRBJ2-7	.	TRBD1	CASSYGQGDEQYF	TGTGCCAGCAGCTACGGACAGGGAGACGAGCAGTACTTC
TRBV13	TRBJ1-2	.	.	CASSPPGRGFGYTF	TGTGCCAGCAGCCCCCCAGGAAGAGGCTTTGGCTACACCTTC
TRBV6-5	TRBJ2-1	.	TRBD1	CASSYSDRGYSNEQFF	TGTGCCAGCAGTTACTCGGACAGGGGGTATTCGAATGAGCAGTTCTTC
TRBV30	TRBJ1-1	few	.	CAWSWAGDTEAFF	TGTGCCTGGAGTTGGGCAGGGGACACTGAAGCTTTCTTT
TRBV28	TRBJ1-2	.	.	CASSSRGAFTLSYGYTF	TGTGCCAGCAGTTCACGGGGGGCATTCACCCTCAGCTATGGCTACACCTTC
TRBV11-3	TRBJ2-1	.	TRBD1	CASSQGQGAWDEQFF	TGTGCCAGCAGCCAGGGACAGGGGGCATGGGATGAGCAGTTCTTC
TRBV4-3	TRBJ2-7	.	TRBD1	CASNQDSTGGTYEQYF	TGCGCCAGCAACCAAGATTCCACAGGGGGAACCTACGAGCAGTACTTC
TRBV5-6	TRBJ2-7	.	.	CASSLEGAGLADEQYF	TGTGCCAGCAGCTTGGAGGGGGCTGGACTAGCCGACGAGCAGTACTTC
TRBV5-5	TRBJ2-7	.	.	CASSFGHRHYEQYF	TGTGCCAGCAGCTTCGGGCATAGGCACTACGAGCAGTACTTC
TRBV5-8	TRBJ2-2	.	TRBD2	CASSPGTSGNTGELFF	TGTGCCAGCAGCCCAGGGACTAGCGGCAACACCGGGGAGCTGTTTTTT
TRBV7-2	TRBJ2-7	.	TRBD1	CASSWSGTGSYEQYF	TGTGCCAGCAGCTGGTCCGGGACAGGGTCCTACGAGCAGTACTTC
TRBV13	TRBJ1-2	.	.	CASSFGQAYGYTF	TGTGCCAGCAGCTTCGGGCAGGCCTATGGCTACACCTTC
TRBV28	TRBJ2-1	.	.	CASSLVGYNEQFF	TGTGCCAGCAGTTTAGTCGGCTACAATGAGCAGTTCTTC
TRBV25-1	TRBJ1-2	.	.	CASSEYVQNYGYTF	TGTGCCAGCAGTGAATACGTACAAAACTATGGCTACACCTTC
TRBV9	TRBJ2-3	.	TRBD2	CASSVEVAGAPDTQYF	TGTGCCAGCAGCGTAGAGGTGGCGGGAGCGCCAGATACGCAGTATTTT
TRBV28	TRBJ2-5	once	TRBD2	CASSYPSGRRETQYF	TGTGCCAGCAGTTACCCTAGCGGGAGGAGAGAGACCCAGTACTTC
TRBV27	TRBJ2-5	.	.	CASSLGRKQETQYF	TGTGCCAGCAGTTTGGGAAGAAAGCAAGAGACCCAGTACTTC
TRBV19	TRBJ1-5	.	.	CASTLAGPDQPQHF	TGTGCCAGTACACTGGCAGGGCCCGATCAGCCCCAGCATTTT
TRBV28	TRBJ2-2	.	TRBD2	CASSLLMVAGNTGELFF	TGTGCCAGCAGTTTATTGATGGTAGCGGGGAACACCGGGGAGCTGTTTTTT
TRBV28	TRBJ1-2	.	.	CASSLPSGFGYGYTF	TGTGCCAGCAGTCTCCCATCGGGGTTTGGGTATGGCTACACCTTC
TRBV19	TRBJ2-7	.	.	CASSIAGRGSYEQYF	TGTGCCAGTAGTATAGCGGGACGCGGCTCCTACGAGCAGTACTTC
TRBV27	TRBJ2-3	.	.	CASSLRPGSTDTQYF	TGTGCCAGCAGTTTACGTCCAGGGAGCACAGATACGCAGTATTTT
TRBV7-3	TRBJ2-6	.	.	CASSPTFSGANVLTF	TGTGCCAGCAGCCCTACGTTCTCTGGGGCCAACGTCCTGACTTTC
TRBV6-6	TRBJ1-2	.	.	CASTKTGYDNGDGYTF	TGTGCCAGCACCAAAACAGGGTACGATAACGGGGATGGCTACACCTTC
TRBV28	TRBJ2-7	once	.	CASGREIQTYEQYF	TGTGCCAGCGGGCGGGAAATACAGACCTACGAGCAGTACTTC
TRBV7-8	TRBJ2-5	.	TRBD2	CASSLFGFTSGSLETQYF	TGTGCCAGCAGCTTATTCGGGTTTACTAGCGGGAGCTTAGAGACCCAGTACTTC
TRBV25-1	TRBJ2-3	.	.	CATRSSLTDTQYF	TGTGCCACCAGGAGCAGCCTCACAGATACGCAGTATTTT
TRBV11-2	TRBJ2-1	.	.	CASSLGGGSYNEQFF	TGTGCCAGCAGCTTAGGGGGCGGTTCCTACAATGAGCAGTTCTTC
TRBV7-9	TRBJ2-1	.	.	CASSSQGLLDEQFF	TGTGCCAGCAGCTCACAGGGACTATTGGATGAGCAGTTCTTC